The entry below describes one T cell receptor (beta chain). Antigen unknown. This sample is drawn from a study of PD-1 blockade in classical Hodgkin lymphoma. General observations from the study: Whoever responded completely had baseline diversity much like that seen in newly diagnosed patients.

V lost 4 bases and J lost 5, with 3 bases in between. CDR3 length: 12 amino acids. Per the germline V gene, CDR1 is SNHLY and CDR2 is FYNNEI. Brentuximab vedotin exposure varied, and every patient relapsed after autologous stem cell transplantation. Libraries were prepared by immunoSEQ multiplex PCR; TCRdb keeps only in-frame clonotypes and omits some of them. There are over 90,000 clones in the sample; roughly nine tenths occur only once, and approximately 12% lies in the top ten. This sample comprised peripheral blood mononuclear cells (PBMCs), obtained before the second cycle of nivolumab. V and J are TRBV2 and TRBJ1-6, with unresolved D. The clonotype was recovered from a human donor with classical Hodgkin lymphoma. CDR3: CASSANNSPLHF. For the CDR3, the DNA is TGTGCCAGCAGTGCTAATAATTCACCCCTCCACTTT.